This T cell receptor beta chain was identified during a study of T cells in women clearing cervical HPV infection. Across the whole study: Case blood drawn at lesion detection; control blood after infection cleared.

Profiled with immunoSEQ multiplex PCR; TCRdb holds only in-frame clones, not every one. Its listing shows 20,000 to 25,000 clones. Note on this clone: The read is 3 residues too short to cover the CDR3 end, so that end is filled in from the germline J gene. Other DNA sequences in this sample translate to the same CDR3.

The CDR3 spans 14 residues. Trimming pared 8 bases from V and 0 bases from J, leaving 12 bases between. CDR1 and CDR2 (germline): SNHLY, FYNNEI. The chain is built from TRBV2 and TRBJ2-3, with D perhaps matching TRBD1 (6 bases). Source material: blood buffy coat. This TCR came from a woman between 18 and 75 years old with a cervical HPV16 infection that either progressed to CIN3+ or cleared (not recorded which). CDR3 sequence reads: CASSGATSTDTQYF. The sequenced CDR3 bases are TGTGCCAGCTCAGGGGCCACTAGCACAGATACG. Full variable domain (remainder filled in from reference TRBV2 and TRBJ2-3): EPEVTQTPSHQVTQMGQEVILRCVPISNHLYFYWYRQILGQKVEFLVSFYNNEISEKSEIFDDQFSVERPDGSNFTLKIRSTKLEDSAMYFCASSGATSTDTQYFGPGTRLTVL.